The 28 T cell receptor beta chains listed next were all sequenced from one sample in a study of radiotherapy plus CTLA-4 blockade in lung cancer. Repertoires were generated with immunoSEQ multiplex PCR, while TCRdb's copy carries only in-frame clones and drops some. The sample yields approximately 1,500 clones, 88% seen once. This specimen consisted of tumor tissue, obtained from a patient treated with radiotherapy plus ipilimumab. Receptors were obtained from a human donor with non-small cell lung cancer who had a complete response to radiotherapy plus ipilimumab.

V gene TRBV5-4 combines with J gene TRBJ1-4; D call uncertain. V gave up 4 bases and J gave up 2 bases, with 12 bases separating them. Germline CDR1 SGHNT, CDR2 YYREEE (reference sequence). The CDR3 is 15 residues long. The CDR3 here is CASSLPGRTNEKLFF. The DNA for the CDR3 is TGTGCCAGCAGCCTGCCGGGTCGGACTAATGAAAAACTGTTTTTT.

The V gene is TRBV4-3, the J gene TRBJ1-4; D call uncertain. The CDR3 contains 16 residues. V was pared by 0 bases and J by 0 bases, with 8 bases between. Germline CDR1 and CDR2: LGHNA and YSLEER. The CDR3 here is CASSQEGPATNEKLFF. CDR3 sequence (DNA): TGCGCCAGCAGCCAAGAAGGACCAGCAACTAATGAAAAACTGTTTTTT.

Only a few counts were recorded for this clone. V and J are TRBV27 and TRBJ2-3; TRBD1 might be the D (5 bases). Per germline, CDR1 MNHEY and CDR2 SMNVEV (reference sequence). V dropped 0 bases and J dropped 11 bases, with 12 bases sitting between them. The CDR3 covers 13 residues. This CDR3 is CASSLSEGAVQYF. DNA for the CDR3: TGTGCCAGCAGTTTATCGGAAGGGGCAGTGCAGTATTTT.

V and J are TRBV11-2 and TRBJ1-2; 9 nucleotides match TRBD1. This CDR3 region has 14 residues. Germline CDR1 is SGHAT and CDR2 is FQNNGV. Unmatched junction bases numbered 5, after V lost 5 bases and J lost 4 bases. Here the CDR3 DNA reads TGTGCCAGCAGCCCGCCGGGACAGGGCTATGGCTACACCTTC. It yields the protein CASSPPGQGYGYTF.

The J gene is TRBJ1-1, the V gene TRBV7-9; no clear D gene. The CDR3 loop spans 14 amino acids. Germline CDR1 reads SEHNR; CDR2 reads FQNEAQ (reference sequence). Trimming left V 1 base short and J 0 bases short, with 6 bases between. CDR3 sequence (DNA): TGTGCCAGCAGCTTAGGGACGTTGAACACTGAAGCTTTCTTT. Encoded protein: CASSLGTLNTEAFF.

This sequence joins TRBV19 and TRBJ2-4; 11 bases line up with TRBD1. This CDR3 comprises 18 residues. Trimming at V came to 4 bases and at J to 0 bases, leaving 8 bases not matched to a gene. Germline CDR1 and CDR2: LNHDA and SQIVND (reference sequence). The CDR3 protein is CASSTGTGGILAKNIQYF. Written as DNA, the CDR3 is TGTGCCAGTAGTACCGGGACAGGGGGGATTCTAGCCAAAAACATTCAGTACTTC.

The chain links TRBV7-9 to TRBJ1-2; 8 bases fit TRBD1. The CDR3 runs 16 residues. Germline V gene lookup returns CDR1 SEHNR and CDR2 FQNEAQ (reference sequence). After removal of 1 base from V and 4 bases from J, the junction contained 8 bases not matched to a gene. The CDR3: CASSLVTGGSGYGYTF. The CDR3 region has the DNA TGTGCCAGCAGCTTAGTAACAGGGGGGAGTGGCTATGGCTACACCTTC.

This rearrangement joins TRBV2 to TRBJ1-5; D is unresolved. Trimming removed 3 bases at V and 0 bases at J, with 0 bases between. From germline, CDR1 is SNHLY and CDR2 FYNNEI. The CDR3 contains 12 residues. The DNA for the CDR3 is TGTGCCAGCAGTGATAGCAATCAGCCCCAGCATTTT. This encodes CASSDSNQPQHF. The whole variable domain, remainder taken from reference TRBV2 and TRBJ1-5, is EPEVTQTPSHQVTQMGQEVILRCVPISNHLYFYWYRQILGQKVEFLVSFYNNEISEKSEIFDDQFSVERPDGSNFTLKIRSTKLEDSAMYFCASSDSNQPQHFGDGTRLSIL.

The chain recombines TRBV19 with TRBJ2-3; D is perhaps TRBD2 (5 bases). The CDR3 is 14 residues long. Germline V lookup: CDR1 LNHDA, CDR2 SQIVND (reference sequence). With 5 bases removed from V and 0 bases from J, the gap between germline ends came to 9 bases. CDR3 loop: CASSLGLSTDTQYF. For the CDR3, the DNA is TGTGCCAGTAGTCTCGGACTGAGCACAGATACGCAGTATTTT.

The V call is TRBV19, the J call TRBJ1-5, with 7 bases identical to TRBD1. The CDR3 is made up of 17 amino acids. CDR1 and CDR2 from the germline V gene are LNHDA and SQIVND (reference sequence). V trimming: 4 bases; J trimming: 4 bases; junction bases outside the gene matches: 13. The DNA for the CDR3 is TGTGCCAGTAGTAAGGACAGGAATGGCGTAGGGAATCAGCCCCAGCATTTT. Amino acid sequence: CASSKDRNGVGNQPQHF.

The V gene is TRBV6-1, the J gene TRBJ1-3, with 8 bases identical to TRBD1. The CDR3 is 17 amino acids. CDR1 is MNHNS, CDR2 SASEGT, per germline. With 4 bases clipped from V and 0 bases from J, the junction kept 8 bases outside the gene matches. The CDR3 is CASSARTGWDSGNTIYF. CDR3 coding DNA: TGTGCCAGCAGTGCTAGGACAGGGTGGGACTCTGGAAACACCATATATTTT.

The chain carries TRBV5-4 and TRBJ2-1; the D is unclear. There are 12 residues in the CDR3. V was pared by 2 bases and J by 7 bases, with 7 bases between. The germline V gene encodes CDR1 SGHNT and CDR2 YYREEE (reference sequence). The CDR3 DNA is TGTGCCAGCAGCTTAACGTTGAATGAGCAGTTCTTC. It encodes CASSLTLNEQFF.

The gene calls are TRBV19 and TRBJ2-2; weak D call: TRBD1 (6 bases). Germline values: CDR1 LNHDA, CDR2 SQIVND (reference sequence). Trimming pared 4 bases from V and 1 base from J, leaving 13 bases between. The CDR3 is made up of 16 amino acids. The CDR3 loop is CASSTRTDRNTGELFF. CDR3 sequence (DNA): TGTGCCAGTAGTACCAGGACAGATCGGAACACCGGGGAGCTGTTTTTT.

CDR3 region: CASSVTHTQETQYF. CDR3 DNA: TGTGCCAGCAGCGTAACACATACCCAAGAGACCCAGTACTTC. The gene calls are TRBV9 and TRBJ2-5; D not resolved. V was shortened by 1 base and J by 1 base, with 8 bases between the two germline ends. Germline V CDR1 and CDR2: SGDLS, YYNGEE. This CDR3 is built from 14 residues. Together with reference TRBV9 and TRBJ2-5, the CDR3 gives the full variable domain: DSGVTQTPKHLITATGQRVTLRCSPRSGDLSVYWYQQSLDQGLQFLIQYYNGEERAKGNILERFSAQQFPDLHSELNLSSLELGDSALYFCASSVTHTQETQYFGPGTRLLVL.

As DNA, the CDR3 is TGTGCCAGCAGCTTGGGAGGGGCCTCTGGAAACACCATATATTTT. This sequence encodes CASSLGGASGNTIYF. The chain joins TRBV5-4 to TRBJ1-3, with a tentative D call TRBD1 (5 bases). V was clipped by 0 bases and J by 0 bases, with 7 bases between them. Germline lookup yields CDR1 SGHNT and CDR2 YYREEE (reference sequence). The CDR3 consists of 15 residues.

This chain connects TRBV30 to TRBJ2-5; TRBD2 aligns across 10 bases. Losses at the gene ends were 3 bases for V and 5 bases for J; bases not matched to a gene: 0. This CDR3 has 12 amino acids. Germline V gene sequence: CDR1 GTSNPN, CDR2 SVGIG (reference sequence). For the CDR3, the DNA is TGTGCCTGGAGGGGACTAGCGGAGACCCAGTACTTC. As protein: CAWRGLAETQYF.

This chain joins TRBV2 and TRBJ1-5; TRBD1 matches at 9 bases. Trimming at V came to 6 bases and at J to 1 base, leaving 7 bases not matched to a gene. This CDR3 spans 16 amino acids. Germline V gene lookup returns CDR1 SNHLY and CDR2 FYNNEI. The CDR3 DNA sequence: TGTGCCAGCAGCTTTCCCGGGACAGGGAGCAATCAGCCCCAGCATTTT. It encodes CASSFPGTGSNQPQHF.

The gene calls are TRBV7-9 and TRBJ1-1; no reliable D call. The CDR3 has 16 amino acids. Germline V lookup: CDR1 SEHNR, CDR2 FQNEAQ (reference sequence). The V end lost 3 bases, the J end lost 0 bases, and 14 bases lay between the germline ends. CDR3 sequence: CASSLLVLEMNTEAFF. In DNA form, the CDR3 reads TGTGCCAGCAGCTTGCTGGTGCTGGAAATGAACACTGAAGCTTTCTTT.

In nucleotides, the CDR3 is TGTGCCAGCCGGCCCGGGGTCTCTGGGGCCAACGTCCTGACTTTC. It specifies CASRPGVSGANVLTF. The genes are TRBV27 and TRBJ2-6, with a possible D match to TRBD2 (5 bases). Germline-derived CDR1 and CDR2 are MNHEY and SMNVEV (reference sequence). Trimming removed 8 bases from V and 0 bases from J, with 11 bases in between. The CDR3 has 15 amino acids.

This clone occurred once. This chain links TRBV7-9 with TRBJ2-5; TRBD1 aligns across 7 bases. J lost 0 bases, V lost 4 bases, and 5 bases had no gene match. This CDR3 contains 15 residues. Germline V gene sequence: CDR1 SEHNR, CDR2 FQNEAQ (reference sequence). CDR3 in amino acids: CASSSGQVYQETQYF. The CDR3, as DNA: TGTGCCAGCAGCTCAGGACAGGTGTACCAAGAGACCCAGTACTTC.

The J gene is TRBJ2-7, the V gene TRBV9; D may match TRBD1 or TRBD2 (5 bases each). This CDR3 is built from 14 residues. Trimming took 4 bases from V and 4 from J, leaving 15 bases between them. Germline V gene data show CDR1 as SGDLS and CDR2 as YYNGEE. CDR3 residues: CASSPRDGAYEQYF. For the CDR3, the DNA is TGTGCCAGCAGCCCCCGGGACGGAGCTTACGAGCAGTACTTC.

The rearrangement links TRBV7-2 to TRBJ2-4; D may be TRBD1 or TRBD2 (5 bases each). CDR1 is SGHTA and CDR2 is FQGNSA in the germline V gene. V lost 3 bases and J lost 8, with 11 bases in between. The CDR3 totals 13 residues. The CDR3 DNA reads TGTGCCAGCAGCTTCAATCAGGGAGACATTCAGTACTTC. This sequence encodes CASSFNQGDIQYF.

The table lists this clone with a count of one. This sequence joins TRBV27 and TRBJ1-5; the D gene is possibly TRBD1 (5 bases). CDR3 length: 14 residues. Germline V gene sequence: CDR1 MNHEY, CDR2 SMNVEV (reference sequence). The V end was cut by 6 bases, the J end by 4 bases, with 13 bases between. CDR3 in amino acids: CASSNPGINQPQHF. The CDR3 DNA reads TGTGCCAGCAGCAATCCAGGGATTAATCAGCCCCAGCATTTT.

A single count supports this clone. No DNA is shown, since the ends of the CDR3 on it are uncertain; the CDR3 is the one TCRdb lists. The V and J genes are TRBV5-5 and TRBJ1-2; the table calls TRBD1, which could not be checked here. Germline CDR1 is SGHKS and CDR2 is YYEKEE (reference sequence). Inclusive of both ends, the CDR3 amounts to 13 amino acids. CDR3 sequence reads: CASSLVFGQGATF.

The J gene is TRBJ2-2, the V gene TRBV7-9, with D hard to call. In germline, CDR1 is SEHNR, CDR2 FQNEAQ (reference sequence). The CDR3 sequence is 13 residues long. V gave up 2 bases and J gave up 1 base, with 2 bases separating them. The CDR3 is CASSLLNTGELFF. The CDR3 DNA sequence: TGTGCCAGCAGCTTACTGAACACCGGGGAGCTGTTTTTT.

The chain recombines TRBV15 with TRBJ1-5; a weak D match, TRBD1 (6 bases). Trimming pared 0 bases from V and 0 bases from J, leaving 21 bases between. The CDR3 totals 20 residues. Germline V gene sequence: CDR1 LNHNV, CDR2 YYDKDF (reference sequence). In nucleotides, the CDR3 is TGTGCCACCAGCAGAGATCGTAGAACAGGGATTCGTTTTAGCAATCAGCCCCAGCATTTT. Protein: CATSRDRRTGIRFSNQPQHF.

The chain combines TRBV10-1 with TRBJ2-3, with D unclear. Germline values: CDR1 WNHNN, CDR2 SYGVQD (reference sequence). The CDR3 consists of 12 residues. V lost 4 bases and J 6 bases, leaving 8 bases between the germline ends. The CDR3 region is CASSARPDTQYF. The CDR3, as DNA: TGCGCCAGCAGTGCCCGCCCCGATACGCAGTATTTT.

This chain links TRBV2 with TRBJ2-2; TRBD2 matches 8 bases. In germline, CDR1 is SNHLY, CDR2 FYNNEI. The CDR3 has 15 residues. With 6 bases clipped from V and 2 bases from J, the junction kept 5 bases outside the gene matches. CDR3: CASRRSGGNTGELFF. Written as DNA, the CDR3 is TGTGCCAGCAGGCGGAGCGGGGGAAACACCGGGGAGCTGTTTTTT.